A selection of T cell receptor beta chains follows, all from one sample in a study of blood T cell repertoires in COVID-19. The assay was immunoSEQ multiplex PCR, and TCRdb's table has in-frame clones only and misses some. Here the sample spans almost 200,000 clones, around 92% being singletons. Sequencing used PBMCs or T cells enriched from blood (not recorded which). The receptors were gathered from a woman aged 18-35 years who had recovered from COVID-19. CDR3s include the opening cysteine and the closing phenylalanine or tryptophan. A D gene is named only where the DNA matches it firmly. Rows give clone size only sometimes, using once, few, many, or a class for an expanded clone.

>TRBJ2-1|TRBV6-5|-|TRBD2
CASSYYGTTSYNEQFF
TGTGCCAGCAGTTACTATGGGACTACCTCCTACAATGAGCAGTTCTTC
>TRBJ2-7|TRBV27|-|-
CASRALPSYEQYF
TGTGCCAGCAGGGCCCTTCCTTCCTACGAGCAGTACTTC
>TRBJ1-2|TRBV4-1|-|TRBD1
CASSHGTGTGRNYGYTF
TGCGCCAGCAGCCACGGTACCGGGACAGGCCGTAACTATGGCTACACCTTC
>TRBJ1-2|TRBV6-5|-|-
CASSYSAGPNYGYTF
TGTGCCAGCAGTTACTCGGCAGGGCCAAACTATGGCTACACCTTC
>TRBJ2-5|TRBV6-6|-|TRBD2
CASSWSGGQETQYF
TGTGCCAGCAGTTGGAGCGGGGGGCAAGAGACCCAGTACTTC
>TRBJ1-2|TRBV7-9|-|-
CASSLGMGGLSGYTF
TGTGCCAGCAGCTTAGGAATGGGCGGACTGAGCGGCTACACCTTC
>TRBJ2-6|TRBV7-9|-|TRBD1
CASSLARGQDNVLTF
TGTGCCAGCAGCTTGGCCAGGGGGCAAGACAACGTCCTGACTTTC
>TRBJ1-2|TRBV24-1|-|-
CATSDLGRPDGYTF
TGTGCCACCAGTGATTTGGGGAGACCGGATGGCTACACCTTC
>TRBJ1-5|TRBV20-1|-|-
CSASRSNQPQHF
TGCAGTGCTAGTCGGAGCAATCAGCCCCAGCATTTT
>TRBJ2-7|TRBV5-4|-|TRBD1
CASSPGQNSYEQYF
TGTGCCAGCAGCCCGGGACAGAACTCCTACGAGCAGTACTTC
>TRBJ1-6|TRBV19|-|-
CASSIGAGYNSPLHF
TGTGCCAGTAGTATTGGGGCAGGGTATAATTCACCCCTCCACTTT
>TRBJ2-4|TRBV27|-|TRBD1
CASRAGTGFNIQYF
TGTGCCAGCCGGGCCGGGACAGGATTTAACATTCAGTACTTC
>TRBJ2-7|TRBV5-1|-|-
CASSPQGLYEQYF
TGCGCCAGCAGTCCCCAGGGGCTCTACGAGCAGTACTTC
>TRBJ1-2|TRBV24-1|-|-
CATSDGGWGVYGYTF
TGTGCCACCAGTGATGGAGGATGGGGGGTCTACGGCTACACCTTC
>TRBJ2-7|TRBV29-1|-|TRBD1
CSEPGQGTYEQYF
TGCAGCGAACCGGGACAGGGTACCTACGAGCAGTACTTC
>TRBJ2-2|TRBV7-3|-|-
CASSSDTGELFF
TGTGCCAGCAGCTCGGACACCGGGGAGCTGTTTTTT
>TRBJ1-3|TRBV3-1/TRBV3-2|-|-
CASSPLKGQSSGNTIYF
TGTGCCAGCAGCCCGCTTAAGGGACAATCCTCTGGAAACACCATATATTTT
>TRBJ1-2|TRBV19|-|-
CASSQQGTLNYGYTF
TGTGCCAGTAGCCAACAGGGAACCCTCAACTATGGCTACACCTTC
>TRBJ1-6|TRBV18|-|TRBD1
CASTPGQGNSPLHF
TGTGCCAGCACCCCGGGACAGGGGAATTCACCCCTCCACTTT
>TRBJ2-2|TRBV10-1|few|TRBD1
CASSDRERNSGELFF
TGCGCCAGCAGCGACAGGGAAAGGAACAGCGGGGAGCTGTTTTTT
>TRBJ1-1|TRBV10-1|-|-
CASSADRNTEAFF
TGCGCCAGCAGTGCCGACAGGAACACTGAAGCTTTCTTT
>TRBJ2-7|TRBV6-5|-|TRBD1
CASSRQGSYEQYF
TGTGCCAGCAGTCGACAGGGGTCCTACGAGCAGTACTTC
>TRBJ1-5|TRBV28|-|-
CASSNSHQPQHF
TGTGCCAGCAGCAATTCCCATCAGCCCCAGCATTTT
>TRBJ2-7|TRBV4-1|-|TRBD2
CASSQDLAGGSYEQYF
TGCGCCAGCAGCCAAGATTTAGCGGGGGGCTCCTACGAGCAGTACTTC
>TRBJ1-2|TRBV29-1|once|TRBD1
CSVYGQGYGYTF
TGCAGCGTTTATGGACAGGGATATGGCTACACCTTC
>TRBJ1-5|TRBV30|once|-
CAWSVQVNQPQHF
TGTGCCTGGAGTGTACAGGTCAATCAGCCCCAGCATTTT
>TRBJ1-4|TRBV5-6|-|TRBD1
CASSFGTGHEKLFF
TGTGCCAGCAGCTTTGGGACAGGGCATGAAAAACTGTTTTTT
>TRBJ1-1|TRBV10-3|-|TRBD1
CAISPQGIEAFF
TGTGCCATCAGCCCACAGGGGATTGAAGCTTTCTTT
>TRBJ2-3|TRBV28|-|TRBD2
CASSSRGGLDTQYF
TGTGCCAGCAGTTCACGGGGAGGGTTAGATACGCAGTATTTT
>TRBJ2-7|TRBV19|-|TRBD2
CASSWGGEQYF
TGTGCCAGTAGTTGGGGAGGGGAGCAGTACTTC
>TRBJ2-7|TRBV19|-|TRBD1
CARPGQIIYEQYF
TGTGCCAGACCGGGACAGATTATTTACGAGCAGTACTTC
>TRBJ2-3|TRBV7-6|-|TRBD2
CASSLGGGLAGTDTQYF
TGTGCCAGCAGCTTAGGGGGAGGACTAGCTGGGACAGATACGCAGTATTTT
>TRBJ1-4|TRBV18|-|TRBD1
CASSRDRGELFF
TGTGCCAGCTCACGGGACAGGGGCGAACTGTTTTTT
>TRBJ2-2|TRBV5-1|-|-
CASSTSGNTGELFF
TGCGCCAGCAGCACCAGCGGGAACACCGGGGAGCTGTTTTTT
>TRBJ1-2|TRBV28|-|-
CASSLGGRPNYGYTF
TGTGCCAGCAGCTTGGGGGGGCGCCCTAACTATGGCTACACCTTC
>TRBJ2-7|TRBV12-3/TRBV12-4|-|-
CASSFGREHEQYF
TGTGCCAGCAGTTTTGGCAGGGAACACGAGCAGTACTTC
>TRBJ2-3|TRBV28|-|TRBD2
CASSPRRGKRTTSTDTQYF
TGTGCCAGCAGTCCCCGGCGGGGGAAGCGGACCACTAGCACAGATACGCAGTATTTT
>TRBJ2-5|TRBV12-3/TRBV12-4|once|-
CASSSGGEETQYF
TGTGCCAGCAGTTCCGGGGGAGAAGAGACCCAGTACTTC
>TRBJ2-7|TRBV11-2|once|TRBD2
CASSLDDAGEGHEQYF
TGTGCCAGCAGCTTAGACGACGCCGGGGAGGGCCACGAGCAGTACTTC
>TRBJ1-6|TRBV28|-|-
CASSAPWAVPLHF
TGTGCCAGCAGTGCCCCATGGGCAGTGCCCCTCCACTTT
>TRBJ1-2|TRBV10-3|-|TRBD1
CASCQGAENGYTF
TGTGCCAGCTGCCAGGGGGCTGAAAATGGCTACACCTTC
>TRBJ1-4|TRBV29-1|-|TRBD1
CSVITVPGQGVGEKLFF
TGCAGCGTTATAACCGTCCCGGGACAGGGCGTCGGTGAAAAACTGTTTTTT
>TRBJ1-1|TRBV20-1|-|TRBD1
CSAPKGTGAFF
TGCAGTGCTCCTAAGGGGACAGGGGCTTTCTTT
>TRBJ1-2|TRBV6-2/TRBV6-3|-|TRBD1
CASSYFTGAGYTF
TGTGCCAGCAGTTACTTCACAGGGGCTGGCTACACCTTC
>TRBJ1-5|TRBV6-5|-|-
CASSLNSNQPQHF
TGTGCCAGCAGTCTTAATAGCAATCAGCCCCAGCATTTT
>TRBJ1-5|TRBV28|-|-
CASSSQHQPQHF
TGTGCCAGCAGTTCACAGCATCAGCCCCAGCATTTT
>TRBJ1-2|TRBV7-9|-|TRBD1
CASSREDRVRYGYTF
TGTGCCAGCAGCCGAGAGGACAGGGTTCGTTATGGCTACACCTTC
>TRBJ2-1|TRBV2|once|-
CASARYNEQFF
TGTGCCAGCGCCCGGTATAATGAGCAGTTCTTC
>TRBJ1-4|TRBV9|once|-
CASSVDRGNEKLFF
TGTGCCAGCAGCGTAGACCGGGGTAATGAAAAACTGTTTTTT
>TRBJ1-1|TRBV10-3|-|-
CAISETSGQTEAFF
TGTGCCATCAGTGAGACCTCGGGTCAAACGGAGGCTTTCTTT
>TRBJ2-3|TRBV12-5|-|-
CASGLSGTDTQYF
TGTGCTAGTGGTTTGTCAGGGACAGATACGCAGTATTTT
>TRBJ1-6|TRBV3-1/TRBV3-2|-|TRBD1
CASSQRDRDSPLHF
TGTGCCAGCAGCCAGAGGGACAGGGATTCACCCCTCCACTTT
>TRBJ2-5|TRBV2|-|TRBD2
CASSFGLAGGNQETQYF
TGTGCCAGCAGTTTCGGACTAGCGGGGGGAAACCAAGAGACCCAGTACTTC
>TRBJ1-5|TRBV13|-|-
CASSLGGQPNQPQHF
TGTGCCAGCAGCTTAGGAGGACAGCCCAATCAGCCCCAGCATTTT
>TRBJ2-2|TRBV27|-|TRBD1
CASSATTGTGVRELFF
TGTGCCAGCAGTGCAACCACCGGGACAGGGGTACGGGAGCTGTTTTTT
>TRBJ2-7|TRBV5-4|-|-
CASSFSGLRAPYEQYF
TGTGCCAGCAGCTTCTCTGGGCTCAGGGCCCCCTACGAGCAGTACTTC
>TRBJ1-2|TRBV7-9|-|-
CASSSVGGDVPYGYTF
TGTGCCAGCAGCTCGGTGGGGGGTGACGTACCTTATGGCTACACCTTC
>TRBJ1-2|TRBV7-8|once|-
CASSLALIAYYGYTF
TGTGCCAGCAGCTTAGCCCTAATAGCGTACTATGGCTACACCTTC